The 31 T cell receptor beta chains below come from one sample, sequenced in a study of naive and memory T cell subsets. Amplification of ligated cDNA took four PCR rounds with SP2 and nested alpha and beta constant primers. TCRdb reprocessed the 5' RACE reads via MiXCR and lists one record per CDR3 protein. The sample lists approximately 49,000 distinct CDR3 sequences, about 4.8% occurring once. TCR cDNA received a 3' ligated oligonucleotide that carried a UMI. All receptors come from a female donor in good health.

This clonotype was counted ten times or more. The chain joins TRBV29-1 to TRBJ2-1; 7 nucleotides match TRBD1. V dropped 3 bases and J dropped 3; count of bases not matched to a gene: 8. The CDR3 contains 15 residues. In germline, CDR1 is SQVTM, CDR2 ANQGSEA. Here the CDR3 reads CSVEAGTEHYNEQFF. CDR3 DNA sequence: TGCAGCGTTGAGGCCGGGACAGAGCACTACAATGAGCAGTTCTTC.

This clonotype was counted ten times or more. This sequence joins TRBV7-2 and TRBJ1-2, with D possibly TRBD1 on 5 matching bases. This CDR3 spans 13 amino acids. Deletions cut 5 bases from V and 8 bases from J, with 15 bases between. CDR1 and CDR2 (germline): SGHTA, FQGNSA. In nucleotides, the CDR3 is TGTGCCAGCAGCCCGAAAGGGACTGGCGGCTACACCTTC. Translating gives CASSPKGTGGYTF.

At least ten counts were recorded for this clonotype. The gene calls are TRBV2 and TRBJ1-4, with 8 bases that match TRBD1. V lost 8 bases, J lost 5 bases, and 7 bases stayed unmatched. CDR1 SNHLY and CDR2 FYNNEI come from the germline V gene. This CDR3 has 14 residues. The CDR3 loop reads CASAVRGLNEKLFF. DNA for the CDR3: TGTGCCAGCGCGGTCAGGGGGCTGAATGAAAAACTGTTTTTT.

This clonotype was counted at least ten times. The chain couples TRBV7-9 to TRBJ1-5; D remains ambiguous. The CDR3 contains 14 residues. Germline V gene sequence: CDR1 SEHNR, CDR2 FQNEAQ (reference sequence). Trimming cost V 3 bases and J 6 bases, with 12 bases left between them. Written as DNA, the CDR3 is TGTGCCAGCAGCTTGATTGGCCAAGGTCAGCCCCAGCATTTT. Protein product: CASSLIGQGQPQHF. Drawing the rest from reference TRBV7-9 and TRBJ1-5, the complete variable domain is DTGVSQNPRHKITKRGQNVTFRCDPISEHNRLYWYRQTLGQGPEFLTYFQNEAQLEKSRLLSDRFSAERPKGSFSTLEIQRTEQGDSAMYLCASSLIGQGQPQHFGDGTRLSIL.

Many counts were recorded for this clonotype. V gene TRBV7-9 combines with J gene TRBJ2-1, with 10 bases matching TRBD1. The CDR3 sequence is 15 residues long. Germline CDR1 and CDR2: SEHNR and FQNEAQ (reference sequence). Germline trimming cut 4 bases from V and 3 bases from J; bases unmatched to any gene: 3. The CDR3 bases are TGTGCCAGCAGCTCCGGGACAGGGGTCTACAATGAGCAGTTCTTC. It encodes CASSSGTGVYNEQFF.

This clonotype was counted a few times. This rearrangement joins TRBV10-3 to TRBJ1-3, with unresolved D. The CDR3 is 14 amino acids. Trimming took 10 bases from V and 0 from J, leaving 13 bases between them. The germline V gene has CDR1 ENHRY and CDR2 SYGVKD. The CDR3 spells CATKPSPSGNTIYF. In DNA, the CDR3 is TGTGCCACCAAACCTTCCCCCTCTGGAAACACCATATATTTT.

This clonotype was counted ten times or more. The genes are TRBV14 and TRBJ1-1, with a weak D call TRBD1 (5 bases). CDR1 is SGHDN, CDR2 FVKESK, per germline. The CDR3 spans 17 residues. The V end lost 1 base, the J end lost 3 bases, and 18 bases lay between the germline ends. The CDR3 coding sequence is TGTGCCAGCAGCCAAGGGTGGCAGGGTAAGGTGTACACTGAAGCTTTCTTT. Translating it yields CASSQGWQGKVYTEAFF. Supplemented by reference TRBV14 and TRBJ1-1, the full variable domain reads EAGVTQFPSHSVIEKGQTVTLRCDPISGHDNLYWYRRVMGKEIKFLLHFVKESKQDESGMPNNRFLAERTGGTYSTLKVQPAELEDSGVYFCASSQGWQGKVYTEAFFGQGTRLTVV.

This clonotype was observed many times. This sequence joins TRBV2 and TRBJ2-7; TRBD1 matches 10 bases. Trimming cost V 9 bases and J 2 bases; bases outside gene matches: 16. The CDR3 spans 17 residues. The germline gives CDR1 SNHLY, CDR2 FYNNEI. The CDR3 loop reads CASLTGTGTGVTYEQYF. CDR3 DNA sequence: TGTGCCAGTTTAACTGGGACAGGGACAGGGGTCACCTACGAGCAGTACTTC.

This clonotype occurred many times. V and J are TRBV10-3 and TRBJ2-7, with TRBD2 as a possible D gene (6 bases). The germline V gene has CDR1 ENHRY and CDR2 SYGVKD. V shed 4 bases and J shed 2 bases, with 24 bases lying between them. CDR3 size: 18 residues. The CDR3 nucleotides read TGTGCCATCAGTGGACCGCCTATCCCGGGACTGAGCACCTACGAGCAGTACTTC. Residues: CAISGPPIPGLSTYEQYF.

This clonotype was counted only a few times. The rearrangement links TRBV28 to TRBJ2-7, with TRBD2 matching 10 bases. The CDR3 spans 15 residues. Trimming took 6 bases from V and 1 from J; bases not matched to a gene: 6. Germline CDR1 and CDR2: MDHEN and SYDVKM. CDR3 region: CASSQSSGRSYEQYF. The CDR3 coding sequence is TGTGCCAGCAGCCAATCTAGCGGGAGATCCTACGAGCAGTACTTC.

This clonotype came up a few times. The gene calls are TRBV12-3 or TRBV12-4 and TRBJ2-1; tentative D call: TRBD1 (6 bases). This CDR3 has 14 amino acids. V shed 3 bases and J shed 3 bases, with 9 bases lying between them. The CDR3 reads CASSFGGFYNEQFF. The CDR3 DNA reads TGTGCCAGCAGTTTTGGGGGCTTCTACAATGAGCAGTTCTTC.

The table lists this clonotype with many counts. This chain uses TRBV20-1 with TRBJ1-3; D is uncertain. CDR1 and CDR2 from the germline V gene are DFQATT and SNEGSKA (reference sequence). The CDR3 length is 15 residues. Trimming stripped 3 bases from V and 4 bases from J, with 16 bases between. In DNA form, the CDR3 reads TGCAGTGCTAGCCGGCCGCTTAATGTGGGAAACACCATATATTTT. Amino acids: CSASRPLNVGNTIYF.

This clonotype was recorded many times. The chain joins TRBV7-7 to TRBJ2-3, with TRBD2 as a possible D gene (6 bases). Looked up from germline, CDR1 is SSHAT and CDR2 is FNYEAQ (reference sequence). V was trimmed by 1 base and J by 4 bases, leaving 12 bases between them. CDR3 length: 15 amino acids. The CDR3 sequence is CASSLDLARADTQYF. Here the CDR3 DNA reads TGTGCCAGCAGCTTAGACCTAGCGCGTGCAGATACGCAGTATTTT.

This clonotype occurred many times. The rearrangement uses TRBV5-1 and TRBJ1-4; 7 bases agree with TRBD1. Germline trimming cut 4 bases from V and 7 bases from J; bases unmatched to any gene: 10. CDR3 length: 15 amino acids. Germline V gives CDR1 SGHRS, CDR2 YFSETQ. In DNA form, the CDR3 reads TGCGCCAGCAGCCGATACAGGGGAAATGCTGAAAAACTGTTTTTT. As protein: CASSRYRGNAEKLFF.

Here the CDR3 reads CSARDQGNNYGYTF. The CDR3 DNA follows: TGCAGTGCTAGAGATCAGGGGAATAACTATGGCTACACCTTC. The chain carries TRBV20-1 and TRBJ1-2, with TRBD1 as a possible D gene (6 bases). Looked up from germline, CDR1 is DFQATT and CDR2 is SNEGSKA (reference sequence). V lost 0 bases and J 1 base, leaving 9 bases between the germline ends. The CDR3 consists of 14 residues.

The chain carries TRBV28 and TRBJ2-7, with TRBD2 identical over 14 bases. This CDR3 comprises 15 residues. Germline V gene sequence: CDR1 MDHEN, CDR2 SYDVKM. Trimming took 5 bases from V and 3 from J; bases not matched to a gene: 3. The CDR3 protein is CASSPGTSGSYEQYF. The CDR3 region has the DNA TGTGCCAGCAGTCCCGGGACTAGCGGGAGCTACGAGCAGTACTTC.

This clonotype was seen ten or more times. The gene calls are TRBV29-1 and TRBJ1-2; D gene unclear. The V gene lost 4 bases and the J gene lost 8 bases, with 14 bases spanning the gap. The CDR3 runs to 12 residues. The germline V gene has CDR1 SQVTM and CDR2 ANQGSEA. The CDR3 DNA follows: TGCAGCGTTGGGCACCCGGTGGGGGGCTACACCTTC. This translates into CSVGHPVGGYTF.

This clonotype was observed at least ten times. The gene calls are TRBV7-6 and TRBJ2-2, with 13 bases lining up with TRBD2. The CDR3 sequence is 16 residues long. V was pared by 4 bases and J by 7 bases, with 6 bases of the junction left unmatched. Looked up from germline, CDR1 is SGHVS and CDR2 is FNYEAQ. This CDR3 reads CASSSGLAGAGGELFF. In nucleotides, the CDR3 is TGTGCCAGCAGCTCCGGACTAGCGGGAGCCGGCGGGGAGCTGTTTTTT.

This clonotype has a count of ten or more. J is TRBJ2-7 and V is TRBV5-4; 8 nucleotides agree with TRBD1. Per the germline V gene, CDR1 is SGHNT and CDR2 is YYREEE (reference sequence). J gave up 2 bases and V 6 bases, and 10 bases lay outside the gene matches. The CDR3 sequence is 15 residues long. CDR3 sequence reads: CASTQTGTGPYEQYF. DNA for the CDR3: TGTGCCAGCACCCAAACCGGGACAGGCCCCTACGAGCAGTACTTC.

The table lists this clonotype with a few counts. This chain links TRBV5-5 with TRBJ2-4; a possible D gene is TRBD1 (5 bases). The CDR3 has 17 residues. Trimming removed 0 bases at V and 0 bases at J, with 13 bases between. Germline V gives CDR1 SGHKS, CDR2 YYEKEE (reference sequence). Here the CDR3 reads CASSLEGNLLAKNIQYF. DNA of the CDR3: TGTGCCAGCAGCTTGGAGGGGAACTTGTTAGCCAAAAACATTCAGTACTTC.

In its sample, this clonotype was seen many times. The chain couples TRBV28 to TRBJ1-6; D may be TRBD1 (5 bases). Trimming removed 5 bases at V and 4 bases at J, with 9 bases between. Germline V gene sequence: CDR1 MDHEN, CDR2 SYDVKM. CDR3 length: 14 amino acids. The CDR3 DNA reads as TGTGCCAGCAGTCCGCAGGGATATAATTCACCCCTCCACTTT. As protein: CASSPQGYNSPLHF.

The sample holds many counts of this clonotype. This chain joins TRBV28 and TRBJ2-1; 14 bases map to TRBD2. This CDR3 is built from 17 residues. Per germline, CDR1 MDHEN and CDR2 SYDVKM. The V segment lost 5 bases and the J segment 1 base; nucleotides outside the gene matches: 4. Here the CDR3 DNA reads TGTGCCAGCAGTCCGACTAGCGGGAGGGCTTCCTACAATGAGCAGTTCTTC. Translated, it gives CASSPTSGRASYNEQFF.

This clonotype was recorded at least ten times. The V and J genes are TRBV7-2 and TRBJ2-3; the match to TRBD2 covers 12 bases. The CDR3 runs to 15 residues. Per the germline V gene, CDR1 is SGHTA and CDR2 is FQGNSA. Unmatched junction bases numbered 14, after V lost 5 bases and J lost 14 bases. The CDR3 DNA follows: TGTGCCAGCAGCGCACAACTAGCGGGAGGCGCCCCATGGTATTTT. It encodes CASSAQLAGGAPWYF. Looking up the rest from reference TRBV7-2 and TRBJ2-3 gives the full variable domain: GAGVSQSPSNKVTEKGKDVELRCDPISGHTALYWYRQSLGQGLEFLIYFQGNSAPDKSGLPSDRFSAERTGGSVSTLTIQRTQQEDSAVYLCASSAQLAGGAPWYFGPGTRLTVL.

In this sample, this clonotype turned up many times. The rearrangement joins TRBV5-6 to TRBJ1-1; a possible D gene is TRBD1 (5 bases). The CDR3 has 15 residues. CDR1 and CDR2 (germline): SGHDT, YYEEEE. Trimming cost V 2 bases and J 5 bases, with 16 bases left between them. CDR3 bases: TGTGCCAGCAGCTTTCAGGGTGAAGAAGGGACTGAAGCTTTCTTT. This sequence encodes CASSFQGEEGTEAFF. Drawing the rest from reference TRBV5-6 and TRBJ1-1, the complete variable domain is DAGVTQSPTHLIKTRGQQVTLRCSPKSGHDTVSWYQQALGQGPQFIFQYYEEEERQRGNFPDRFSGHQFPNYSSELNVNALLLGDSALYLCASSFQGEEGTEAFFGQGTRLTVV.

In this sample, this clonotype turned up many times. The rearrangement links TRBV29-1 to TRBJ1-1; possibly TRBD1 for D (5 bases). The CDR3 totals 13 residues. Germline assignment: CDR1 SQVTM and CDR2 ANQGSEA. Trimming removed 5 bases from V and 0 bases from J, with 10 bases in between. As DNA, the CDR3 is TGCAGCGTTCAAGGCAGGGTGAACACTGAAGCTTTCTTT. This codes for CSVQGRVNTEAFF.

Ten or more counts support this clonotype. The chain employs TRBV6-6 and TRBJ1-2; no firm D call. The germline gives CDR1 MNHNY, CDR2 SVGAGI (reference sequence). Trimming pared 6 bases from V and 2 bases from J, leaving 10 bases between. This CDR3 is 13 amino acids long. In nucleotides, the CDR3 is TGTGCCAGCAGCTCGGAAAGGAACTATGGCTACACCTTC. Amino acid sequence: CASSSERNYGYTF.

This clonotype has at least ten counts. This chain joins TRBV7-3 and TRBJ2-6; TRBD2 is a possible D gene (5 bases). Germline values: CDR1 SGHTA, CDR2 FQGTGA. V shed 0 bases and J shed 2 bases, with 14 bases lying between them. The CDR3 is 18 residues long. The CDR3 sequence: CASSLTSAGFAGANVLTF. The CDR3 DNA reads TGTGCCAGCAGCTTAACCAGCGCGGGTTTTGCTGGGGCCAACGTCCTGACTTTC. Looking up the rest from reference TRBV7-3 and TRBJ2-6 gives the full variable domain: GAGVSQTPSNKVTEKGKYVELRCDPISGHTALYWYRQSLGQGPEFLIYFQGTGAADDSGLPNDRFFAVRPEGSVSTLKIQRTERGDSAVYLCASSLTSAGFAGANVLTFGAGSRLTVL.

This clonotype was seen ten or more times. The chain uses TRBV12-2 and TRBJ2-3; the DNA was not compared with TRBD2, the D call given in the table. TRBV12-2 is noted as a pseudogene. There are 17 residues in the CDR3. CDR3 amino acids: CASRAGTSYEPTDTQYF. CDR3 bases: TGTGCAAGTCGAGCCGGGACTTCATATGAACCCACAGATACGCAGTATTTT.

In regard to this clonotype: This may be a read error: a much more frequent sequence differs by one nucleotide. The rearrangement joins TRBV20-1 to TRBJ2-7, with D possibly called TRBD1 or TRBD2 (5 bases each). From germline, CDR1 is DFQATT and CDR2 SNEGSKA (reference sequence). The CDR3 has 13 amino acids. For the CDR3, the DNA is TGCAGTGCGAACCGGGACCGTGCTTACGAGCAGCACTTC. The encoded protein is CSANRDRAYEQHF.

The table lists this clonotype with many counts. The chain is built from TRBV7-9 and TRBJ1-1; D is unclear. This CDR3 contains 16 residues. Trimming shortened V by 1 base and J by 0 bases, and 12 bases separated the two germline ends. Germline loops: CDR1 SEHNR, CDR2 FQNEAQ (reference sequence). Here the CDR3 reads CASSLGRGVMNTEAFF. The CDR3, as DNA: TGTGCCAGCAGCTTAGGACGGGGAGTTATGAACACTGAAGCTTTCTTT.

This chain links TRBV5-5 with TRBJ2-7; a possible D gene is TRBD1 (6 bases). The CDR3 is 16 amino acids. Per germline, CDR1 SGHKS and CDR2 YYEKEE (reference sequence). V was trimmed by 0 bases and J by 1 base, leaving 14 bases between them. CDR3 DNA: TGTGCCAGCAGCTTGGTATCCGGACAGCCTTCCTACGAGCAGTACTTC. This codes for CASSLVSGQPSYEQYF.